A selection of T cell receptor beta chains follows, all from one sample in a study of cytomegalovirus exposure and HLA in healthy donors. Profiling relied on immunoSEQ multiplex PCR, and the TCRdb table lists in-frame clones only, not all of them. This sample has roughly 120,000 clones, with roughly 68% found just once. Sequencing used PBMCs. The source is a woman aged 45-60 years in good health and CMV-seropositive. Each CDR3 is given with its conserved first and last residue. A D gene is named only where the DNA matches it firmly. The listing skips clone size in some rows; elsewhere it reads once, few, many or a size class.

clone_size: -; d_call: -; v_call: TRBV30; j_call: TRBJ2-2; cdr3_nt: TGTGCCTGGAGTGTAGTTTGGGGCACAAGGGAGCTGTTTTTT; cdr3_aa: CAWSVVWGTRELFF
clone_size: -; d_call: TRBD1; v_call: TRBV7-3; j_call: TRBJ2-6; cdr3_nt: TGTGCCAGCAGCGCCGGGGGACAGGGTGCTGGGGCCAACGTCCTGACTTTC; cdr3_aa: CASSAGGQGAGANVLTF
clone_size: -; d_call: -; v_call: TRBV29-1; j_call: TRBJ1-4; cdr3_nt: TGCAGTGCTGTAGCGGGGGGAGAAAAACTGTTTTTT; cdr3_aa: CSAVAGGEKLFF
clone_size: -; d_call: TRBD2; v_call: TRBV28; j_call: TRBJ2-1; cdr3_nt: TGTGCCAGCTCCTCTAGCGGGGTCTACAATGAGCAGTTCTTC; cdr3_aa: CASSSSGVYNEQFF
clone_size: -; d_call: -; v_call: TRBV6-6; j_call: TRBJ1-3; cdr3_nt: TGTGCCAGCAGGTTCCCGGAGGGCTCGGGAAACACCATATATTTT; cdr3_aa: CASRFPEGSGNTIYF
clone_size: -; d_call: TRBD1; v_call: TRBV19; j_call: TRBJ2-7; cdr3_nt: TGTGCCAGTAGAAGGGGCGGGACAGGCCTCTACGAGCAGTACTTC; cdr3_aa: CASRRGGTGLYEQYF
clone_size: once; d_call: TRBD1; v_call: TRBV19; j_call: TRBJ2-5; cdr3_nt: TGTGCCAGTAGTTCTAAATCGGGACAGGGACCCCAAGAGACCCAGTACTTC; cdr3_aa: CASSSKSGQGPQETQYF
clone_size: few; d_call: -; v_call: TRBV9; j_call: TRBJ2-3; cdr3_nt: TGTGCCAGCAACGTAGGGGGAGTCACAGATACGCAGTATTTT; cdr3_aa: CASNVGGVTDTQYF
clone_size: -; d_call: -; v_call: TRBV13; j_call: TRBJ2-5; cdr3_nt: TGTGCCAGCAGCTTTTTCCGGGAGCAGTACTTC; cdr3_aa: CASSFFREQYF
clone_size: -; d_call: TRBD2; v_call: TRBV4-2; j_call: TRBJ2-2; cdr3_nt: TGTGCCAGCAGCCAAGAATCGAGCGGGGGGCGAAACACCGGGGAGCTGTTTTTT; cdr3_aa: CASSQESSGGRNTGELFF
clone_size: few; d_call: -; v_call: TRBV12-1; j_call: TRBJ2-1; cdr3_nt: TGTGCCAGCAGCCCCCCCGGAGCGGGGGGGTACAATGAGCAGTTCTTC; cdr3_aa: CASSPPGAGGYNEQFF
clone_size: -; d_call: -; v_call: TRBV6-6; j_call: TRBJ2-5; cdr3_nt: TGTGCCAGCAGTAAGAGGGAGACCCAGTACTTC; cdr3_aa: CASSKRETQYF
clone_size: -; d_call: TRBD1; v_call: TRBV6-5; j_call: TRBJ1-2; cdr3_nt: TGTGCCAGCAGTTACTGGGAGACACAGGGGGCGTCATCTTACACCTTC; cdr3_aa: CASSYWETQGASSYTF
clone_size: -; d_call: -; v_call: TRBV19; j_call: TRBJ1-5; cdr3_nt: TGTGCCAGCTCCAGGAAAGTCAATCAGCCCCAGCATTTT; cdr3_aa: CASSRKVNQPQHF
clone_size: -; d_call: -; v_call: TRBV7-2; j_call: TRBJ2-1; cdr3_nt: TGTGCCAGCCGAGGGGGAGAACCCTACAATGAGCAGTTCTTC; cdr3_aa: CASRGGEPYNEQFF
clone_size: -; d_call: TRBD1; v_call: TRBV9; j_call: TRBJ1-2; cdr3_nt: TGTGCCAGCAGCGTAGGGACAGGGACTCGCTACACCTTC; cdr3_aa: CASSVGTGTRYTF
clone_size: once; d_call: -; v_call: TRBV5-4; j_call: TRBJ2-7; cdr3_nt: TGTGCCAGCAGCTTGGCCCCTGGGGGGACCTACGAGCAGTACTTC; cdr3_aa: CASSLAPGGTYEQYF
clone_size: -; d_call: TRBD1; v_call: TRBV11-2; j_call: TRBJ1-5; cdr3_nt: TGTGCCAGCAGCTCCGTCGGGACAGGCAATCAGCCCCAGCATTTT; cdr3_aa: CASSSVGTGNQPQHF
clone_size: few; d_call: -; v_call: TRBV30; j_call: TRBJ2-5; cdr3_nt: TGTGCCTGGAGTGTCGGGGCGGGGATTGGAGAGACCCAGTACTTC; cdr3_aa: CAWSVGAGIGETQYF
clone_size: few; d_call: -; v_call: TRBV11-3; j_call: TRBJ1-2; cdr3_nt: TGTGCCAGCAGCTTACAGGGGCGAGGCTACACCTTC; cdr3_aa: CASSLQGRGYTF
clone_size: once; d_call: -; v_call: TRBV5-1; j_call: TRBJ2-5; cdr3_nt: TGCGCCAGCAGCTTGATGAGATCTGCCGCAGAGACCCAGTACTTC; cdr3_aa: CASSLMRSAAETQYF
clone_size: few; d_call: -; v_call: TRBV2; j_call: TRBJ1-5; cdr3_nt: TGTGCCAGCAGTGGGGAGATGTATAGCAATCAGCCCCAGCATTTT; cdr3_aa: CASSGEMYSNQPQHF
clone_size: -; d_call: -; v_call: TRBV10-2; j_call: TRBJ2-6; cdr3_nt: TGCGCCAGCAGGGCAGTCTCTGGGGCCAACGTCCTGACTTTC; cdr3_aa: CASRAVSGANVLTF
clone_size: -; d_call: -; v_call: TRBV19; j_call: TRBJ2-5; cdr3_nt: TGTGCCAGTAACGGACAGAACCAAGAGACCCAGTACTTC; cdr3_aa: CASNGQNQETQYF
clone_size: once; d_call: -; v_call: TRBV5-5; j_call: TRBJ2-7; cdr3_nt: TGTGCCAGCAGCTTGGATCAAGCCAGGGTCTCCTACGAGCAGTACTTC; cdr3_aa: CASSLDQARVSYEQYF
clone_size: -; d_call: -; v_call: TRBV9; j_call: TRBJ1-4; cdr3_nt: TGTGCCAGCAGCGTAGGGTACAGCGGGCAGGAAAAACTGTTTTTT; cdr3_aa: CASSVGYSGQEKLFF
clone_size: -; d_call: -; v_call: TRBV6-6; j_call: TRBJ1-1; cdr3_nt: TGTGCCAGCAGCTCCGCTCCCGGGGGTTGGGACACTGAAGCTTTCTTT; cdr3_aa: CASSSAPGGWDTEAFF
clone_size: -; d_call: -; v_call: TRBV28; j_call: TRBJ1-2; cdr3_nt: TGTGCCAGCAGTTTTAACAGGGACGGCTACACCTTC; cdr3_aa: CASSFNRDGYTF
clone_size: -; d_call: -; v_call: TRBV7-9; j_call: TRBJ2-3; cdr3_nt: TGTGCCAGCAGCTTCCAGGGAGATACGCAGTATTTT; cdr3_aa: CASSFQGDTQYF
clone_size: -; d_call: -; v_call: TRBV7-2; j_call: TRBJ2-1; cdr3_nt: TGTGCCAGCAGCCTGGGGCTTATCGAGCAGTTCTTC; cdr3_aa: CASSLGLIEQFF
clone_size: -; d_call: TRBD1; v_call: TRBV30; j_call: TRBJ1-6; cdr3_nt: TGTGCCTGGAGCCTGGGACAGCCGAATTCACCCCTCCACTTT; cdr3_aa: CAWSLGQPNSPLHF
clone_size: -; d_call: -; v_call: TRBV5-1; j_call: TRBJ2-2; cdr3_nt: TGCGCCAGCAGCTTGACACGGAACACCGGGGAGCTGTTTTTT; cdr3_aa: CASSLTRNTGELFF
clone_size: -; d_call: -; v_call: TRBV5-6; j_call: TRBJ2-1; cdr3_nt: TGTGCCAGCTGGGGGCCCAGCGTGTTTAATGAGCAGTTCTTC; cdr3_aa: CASWGPSVFNEQFF
clone_size: -; d_call: -; v_call: TRBV29-1; j_call: TRBJ2-3; cdr3_nt: TGCAGCGTCCACGGAGATACGCAGTATTTT; cdr3_aa: CSVHGDTQYF
clone_size: -; d_call: -; v_call: TRBV18; j_call: TRBJ2-7; cdr3_nt: TGTGCCAGCTCACCCGACAGAACGAGCTACGAGCAGTACTTC; cdr3_aa: CASSPDRTSYEQYF
clone_size: once; d_call: TRBD1; v_call: TRBV18; j_call: TRBJ2-7; cdr3_nt: TGTGCCAGCTCGGTCGGACAGGGACCGTACTTC; cdr3_aa: CASSVGQGPYF
clone_size: -; d_call: TRBD2; v_call: TRBV10-1; j_call: TRBJ2-1; cdr3_nt: TGCGCCAGCAGTGTAACTAGCGGGGGATCCAATGAGCAGTTCTTC; cdr3_aa: CASSVTSGGSNEQFF
clone_size: -; d_call: TRBD1; v_call: TRBV6-6; j_call: TRBJ1-2; cdr3_nt: TGTGCCAGCAGGGAAAGGGACAGGTTCTATGGCTACACCTTC; cdr3_aa: CASRERDRFYGYTF
clone_size: -; d_call: -; v_call: TRBV19; j_call: TRBJ2-6; cdr3_nt: TGTGCCAGCAATTCTCCACAGGTCTTCTCTGGGGCCAACGTCCTGACTTTC; cdr3_aa: CASNSPQVFSGANVLTF
clone_size: few; d_call: -; v_call: TRBV2; j_call: TRBJ1-2; cdr3_nt: TGTGCCAGCAGTGAACGGGGAAATGGCTACACCTTC; cdr3_aa: CASSERGNGYTF
clone_size: once; d_call: -; v_call: TRBV18; j_call: TRBJ1-4; cdr3_nt: TGTGCCAGCTCACCTTCGTTCGGGACTGACGAAAAACTGTTTTTT; cdr3_aa: CASSPSFGTDEKLFF
clone_size: -; d_call: TRBD1; v_call: TRBV7-9; j_call: TRBJ1-5; cdr3_nt: TGTGCCAGCAGCCCCTCCGACAGGGTTAGCAATCAGCCCCAGCATTTT; cdr3_aa: CASSPSDRVSNQPQHF
clone_size: -; d_call: TRBD2; v_call: TRBV7-3; j_call: TRBJ2-7; cdr3_nt: TGTGCCAGCAGTCGGACCGGGACTAGCGCCGAGCAGTACTTC; cdr3_aa: CASSRTGTSAEQYF
clone_size: -; d_call: -; v_call: TRBV28; j_call: TRBJ1-6; cdr3_nt: TGTGCCAGCAGTTCCTTGAGCTCCTATAATTCACCCCTCCACTTT; cdr3_aa: CASSSLSSYNSPLHF
clone_size: -; d_call: TRBD1; v_call: TRBV7-2; j_call: TRBJ1-2; cdr3_nt: TGTGCCAGCAGCTTAGCGCTAGGGACAGGAAACTATGGCTACACCTTC; cdr3_aa: CASSLALGTGNYGYTF
clone_size: -; d_call: -; v_call: TRBV4-1; j_call: TRBJ2-7; cdr3_nt: TGCGCCAGCAGCCAAGATCTTCACAGCACCTACGAGCAGTACTTC; cdr3_aa: CASSQDLHSTYEQYF
clone_size: -; d_call: TRBD1; v_call: TRBV7-2; j_call: TRBJ2-5; cdr3_nt: TGTGCCAGCAGCTTTGCGGGACAGGGGGTGACCCAGTACTTC; cdr3_aa: CASSFAGQGVTQYF
clone_size: -; d_call: TRBD1; v_call: TRBV10-3; j_call: TRBJ2-3; cdr3_nt: TGTGCCATCAGTGTGGACAGGAATCCTAGCACAGATACGCAGTATTTT; cdr3_aa: CAISVDRNPSTDTQYF
clone_size: -; d_call: -; v_call: TRBV9; j_call: TRBJ2-1; cdr3_nt: TGTGCCAGCAACAGAAACGGGGTCGCGAATGAGCAGTTCTTC; cdr3_aa: CASNRNGVANEQFF
clone_size: -; d_call: -; v_call: TRBV27; j_call: TRBJ1-5; cdr3_nt: TGTGCCAGCAGTTTCTCACACAATAGCAATCAGCCCCAGCATTTT; cdr3_aa: CASSFSHNSNQPQHF
clone_size: -; d_call: TRBD1; v_call: TRBV5-1; j_call: TRBJ1-2; cdr3_nt: TGCGCCAGCAGCTTGGACAGGGGGAGCGGCTACACCTTC; cdr3_aa: CASSLDRGSGYTF
clone_size: -; d_call: -; v_call: TRBV19; j_call: TRBJ2-7; cdr3_nt: TGTGCCAGTAGAGGGGGTGGCGAGCAGTACTTC; cdr3_aa: CASRGGGEQYF
clone_size: -; d_call: -; v_call: TRBV7-8; j_call: TRBJ2-7; cdr3_nt: TGTGCCAGCAGCTTAAGGGGGAAACCCTACGAGCAGTACTTC; cdr3_aa: CASSLRGKPYEQYF
clone_size: few; d_call: TRBD1; v_call: TRBV5-6; j_call: TRBJ1-2; cdr3_nt: TGTGCCAGCAGCTTGGTATGGGACAGCGGTGGCTACACCTTC; cdr3_aa: CASSLVWDSGGYTF
clone_size: -; d_call: TRBD1; v_call: TRBV19; j_call: TRBJ1-3; cdr3_nt: TGTGCCAGCGGGGACAGGCCGCTCTCTGGAAACACCATATATTTT; cdr3_aa: CASGDRPLSGNTIYF